A single sample is the source of the 16 T cell receptor beta chains below, sequenced in a study of T cell repertoires in cytomegalovirus infection. What these receptors recognize is not known. One entry per CDR3 protein, called by TCRdb with MiXCR from the reads. The profile shows roughly 570,000 distinct CDR3 sequences, approximately 40% of them singletons. The sequences come from cultured PBMCs, collected from culture after CMV antigen stimulation. These receptors were obtained from a human donor in good health (CMV status not recorded). Some clones in this sample may be carry-over from other donors' samples.

This clonotype has just a few counts. CDR3 sequence reads: CASSLTRALGYEQYF. The CDR3 nucleotides read TGTGCCAGCTCACTAACCAGGGCTCTGGGGTACGAGCAGTACTTC. The chain combines TRBV18 with TRBJ2-7, with D perhaps matching TRBD1 (5 bases). This CDR3 has 15 amino acids. The V gene's germline CDR1 is KGHSH and CDR2 LQKENI. V was clipped by 4 bases and J by 4 bases, with 17 bases between them. The full variable domain, in which reference TRBV18 and TRBJ2-7 provide the parts outside the CDR3, is NAGVMQNPRHLVRRRGQEARLRCSPMKGHSHVYWYRQLPEEGLKFMVYLQKENIIDESGMPKERFSAEFPKEGPSILRIQQVVRGDSAAYFCASSLTRALGYEQYFGPGTRLTVT.

This clonotype was seen at least ten times. The chain uses TRBV7-2 and TRBJ2-7, with a weak D call TRBD2 (5 bases). The V end lost 1 base, the J end lost 1 base, and 14 bases lay between the germline ends. The germline CDR1 and CDR2 sequences are SGHTA and FQGNSA. This CDR3 region has 16 residues. CDR3 in amino acids: CASSLGPRGTSYEQYF. The DNA of the CDR3 is TGTGCCAGCAGCTTAGGGCCCCGGGGAACTTCCTACGAGCAGTACTTC.

There are a few counts of this clonotype. The chain has TRBV7-9 and TRBJ2-6, with 10 positions matching TRBD1. Germline V gene data show CDR1 as SEHNR and CDR2 as FQNEAQ (reference sequence). V dropped 6 bases and J dropped 3; count of bases not matched to a gene: 14. The CDR3 is 19 residues long. The DNA for the CDR3 is TGTGCCAGCAGTACCGGACAGGGGGGATTCGTTAATGGGGCCAACGTCCTGACTTTC. This gives the protein CASSTGQGGFVNGANVLTF. Together with reference TRBV7-9 and TRBJ2-6, the CDR3 gives the full variable domain: DTGVSQNPRHKITKRGQNVTFRCDPISEHNRLYWYRQTLGQGPEFLTYFQNEAQLEKSRLLSDRFSAERPKGSFSTLEIQRTEQGDSAMYLCASSTGQGGFVNGANVLTFGAGSRLTVL.

This clonotype turned up a few times. The chain couples TRBV29-1 to TRBJ2-7, with D unclear. In germline, CDR1 is SQVTM, CDR2 ANQGSEA. This CDR3 comprises 15 residues. Trimming took off 3 bases at V and 0 bases at J, with 15 bases between the two ends. The chain's CDR3 is CSVEVGSESSYEQYF. CDR3 DNA: TGCAGCGTTGAGGTGGGCAGCGAGAGCTCCTACGAGCAGTACTTC.

This clonotype came up once. The chain recombines TRBV7-8 with TRBJ1-6; possibly TRBD1 for D (5 bases). The CDR3 is 15 residues long. CDR1 and CDR2 (germline): SGHVS, FQNEAQ. V lost 2 bases and J lost 7, with 12 bases in between. The chain's CDR3 is CASSLRVGENSPLHF. Written as DNA, the CDR3 is TGTGCCAGCAGCTTACGGGTGGGGGAAAATTCACCCCTCCACTTT.

The rearrangement uses TRBV7-6 and TRBJ2-6, with TRBD1 matching 9 bases. V was pared by 0 bases and J by 1 base, with 13 bases of the junction left unmatched. CDR1 SGHVS and CDR2 FNYEAQ come from the germline V gene. The CDR3 runs 21 residues. The CDR3: CASSLALRDRVQGSGANVLTF. The CDR3 nucleotides are TGTGCCAGCAGCTTAGCACTCCGGGACAGGGTACAGGGTTCTGGGGCCAACGTCCTGACTTTC. The variable domain in full, with the rest retrieved from reference TRBV7-6 and TRBJ2-6, is GAGVSQSPRYKVTKRGQDVALRCDPISGHVSLYWYRQALGQGPEFLTYFNYEAQQDKSGLPNDRFSAERPEGSISTLTIQRTEQRDSAMYRCASSLALRDRVQGSGANVLTFGAGSRLTVL.

This clonotype was counted a few times. The genes are TRBV7-2 and TRBJ2-3; 13 nucleotides agree with TRBD2. J was trimmed by 5 bases and V by 5 bases; bases with no gene match: 4. CDR1 is SGHTA and CDR2 is FQGNSA in the germline V gene. CDR3 length equals 15 residues. CDR3 in amino acids: CASSPRTSGGDTQYF. DNA for the CDR3: TGTGCCAGCAGCCCGCGGACTAGCGGGGGAGATACGCAGTATTTT. The full variable domain, in which reference TRBV7-2 and TRBJ2-3 provide the parts outside the CDR3, is GAGVSQSPSNKVTEKGKDVELRCDPISGHTALYWYRQSLGQGLEFLIYFQGNSAPDKSGLPSDRFSAERTGGSVSTLTIQRTQQEDSAVYLCASSPRTSGGDTQYFGPGTRLTVL.

The chain's CDR3 is CAISDNRGMNEQFF. The CDR3 nucleotides read TGTGCCATCAGTGATAACAGGGGTATGAATGAGCAGTTCTTC. The rearrangement links TRBV10-3 to TRBJ2-1; 7 nucleotides agree with TRBD1. Per the germline V gene, CDR1 is ENHRY and CDR2 is SYGVKD. CDR3 length: 14 residues. V was clipped by 3 bases and J by 7 bases; unmatched bases: 6.

The chain couples TRBV7-8 to TRBJ1-2; no clear D. Germline assignment: CDR1 SGHVS and CDR2 FQNEAQ. The CDR3 loop spans 13 amino acids. V dropped 0 bases and J dropped 8 bases, with 10 bases sitting between them. The CDR3 DNA reads TGTGCCAGCAGCTTAGCGCGGGCGGGAGGCTACACCTTC. Its protein product is CASSLARAGGYTF.

The chain links TRBV7-8 to TRBJ2-1; no reliable D call. Trimming pared 1 base from V and 4 bases from J, leaving 11 bases between. The CDR3 consists of 15 residues. Germline assignment: CDR1 SGHVS and CDR2 FQNEAQ. CDR3: CASSLGSGPYNEQFF. For the CDR3, the DNA is TGTGCCAGCAGCTTAGGGTCGGGCCCGTACAATGAGCAGTTCTTC.

This clonotype has ten or more counts. The chain carries TRBV7-2 and TRBJ2-7; the D is unclear. Germline V CDR1 and CDR2: SGHTA, FQGNSA. Trimming took off 5 bases at V and 0 bases at J, with 8 bases between the two ends. The CDR3 runs 13 residues. The CDR3, as DNA: TGTGCCAGCAGCCGAGGACGCTCCTACGAGCAGTACTTC. This gives the protein CASSRGRSYEQYF.

The chain links TRBV11-2 to TRBJ2-1; 15 nucleotides align to TRBD2. Germline V gene data show CDR1 as SGHAT and CDR2 as FQNNGV. V lost 5 bases, J lost 0 bases, and 8 bases stayed unmatched. CDR3 length equals 19 residues. CDR3 sequence (DNA): TGTGCCAGCAGCCCCAGGACTAGCGGGGGGGCCGTCTCCTACAATGAGCAGTTCTTC. Translated: CASSPRTSGGAVSYNEQFF.

This rearrangement joins TRBV7-6 to TRBJ2-2; TRBD2 is a possible D gene (6 bases). Germline-derived CDR1 and CDR2 are SGHVS and FNYEAQ. V was shortened by 1 base and J by 4 bases, with 10 bases between the two germline ends. CDR3 length: 15 amino acids. In DNA form, the CDR3 reads TGTGCCAGCAGCTTAGTGGGGGAGGCCACCGGGGAGCTGTTTTTT. It codes for CASSLVGEATGELFF.

This clonotype was found a few times. This sequence joins TRBV19 and TRBJ2-1; TRBD2 agrees at 10 bases. CDR3 length: 14 residues. V gave up 1 base and J gave up 6 bases; unmatched junction bases: 0. From germline, CDR1 is LNHDA and CDR2 SQIVND (reference sequence). The CDR3 protein is CASSIASGSNEQFF. The CDR3 DNA follows: TGTGCCAGTAGTATAGCTAGCGGGAGCAATGAGCAGTTCTTC.

This chain uses TRBV7-6 with TRBJ2-5; 14 bases are a match to TRBD2. This CDR3 is built from 15 residues. Germline values: CDR1 SGHVS, CDR2 FNYEAQ. Losses at the gene ends were 5 bases for V and 7 bases for J; bases not matched to a gene: 6. This CDR3 is CASSRGTSGGTTQYF. The CDR3 DNA reads TGTGCCAGCAGCAGAGGGACTAGCGGGGGAACGACCCAGTACTTC.

Only a few counts were recorded for this clonotype. The chain employs TRBV6-1 and TRBJ1-2; TRBD1 might be the D (5 bases). The CDR3 runs to 13 residues. V dropped 5 bases and J dropped 4 bases, with 11 bases sitting between them. Germline-derived CDR1 and CDR2 are MNHNS and SASEGT. The CDR3 sequence is CASSTDTFYGYTF. For the CDR3, the DNA is TGTGCCAGCAGTACGGACACATTCTATGGCTACACCTTC.